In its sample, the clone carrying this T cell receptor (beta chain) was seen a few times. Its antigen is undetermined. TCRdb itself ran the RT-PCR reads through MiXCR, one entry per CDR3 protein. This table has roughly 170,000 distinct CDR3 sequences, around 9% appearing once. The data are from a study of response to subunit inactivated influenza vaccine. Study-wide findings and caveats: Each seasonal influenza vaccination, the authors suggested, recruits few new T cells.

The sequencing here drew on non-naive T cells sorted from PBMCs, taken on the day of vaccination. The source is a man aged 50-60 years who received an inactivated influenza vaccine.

CDR3 nucleotides: TGTGCCAGCAGCTCCGTGCTAGCGGGGGGGGAGGCAGATACGCAGTATTTT. It specifies CASSSVLAGGEADTQYF. The J gene is TRBJ2-3, the V gene TRBV11-2; TRBD2 agrees at 12 bases. V dropped 4 bases and J dropped 4; count of bases not matched to a gene: 9. The germline V gene encodes CDR1 SGHAT and CDR2 FQNNGV. The CDR3 length is 17 residues.